Many counts were recorded for the clone carrying this T cell receptor (beta chain). Its specificity is unknown. This CDR3 comprises 14 residues. The junction had 8 bases not matched to a gene; V was cut back by 6 bases and J by 3 bases. Germline V gene sequence: CDR1 SQVTM, CDR2 ANQGSEA. Each CDR3 protein is one row after TCRdb ran MiXCR on the RT-PCR reads. The profile shows around 500,000 distinct CDR3 sequences, approximately 10% of them singletons. This specimen belongs to a study of response to subunit inactivated influenza vaccine. General study findings and limits: Researchers suggested that each seasonal influenza vaccination recruits few new T cells.

This chain connects TRBV29-1 to TRBJ2-4, with 7 bases aligning to TRBD1. The TCR comes from a man aged 50-59 years who received an inactivated influenza vaccine. Material: PBMCs from blood, obtained roughly 47 days after vaccination. The CDR3 sequence: CSVLGGRGKNIQYF. The CDR3 DNA is TGCAGCGTCCTAGGGGGCAGGGGCAAAAACATTCAGTACTTC.